The entry below gives a single T cell receptor (beta chain) sequence along with its context. Antigen specificity is unknown. Use of 60 Vbeta and 13 Jbeta primers characterized the PCR. Clones were read by immunoSEQ multiplex PCR, and TCRdb kept only the in-frame ones, dropping some. The sample shows fewer than 90,000 clones, about 76% of them seen only once. This entry comes from a study of cytomegalovirus exposure and HLA in healthy donors. Study-level points and caveats: What a later analysis reportedly showed was that an Asian-associated ancestry cluster had fewer N-insertions than the roughly 670-donor mean. About 87% or about 30% of the time was how often most TCR beta V segments were productive, according to an earlier analysis. By a later analysis, the bulk of CMV-associated TCR beta chains appeared HLA-restricted.

Regarding donors, all were healthy bone marrow donors. Losses at the gene ends were 2 bases for V and 0 bases for J; bases not matched to a gene: 4. The CDR3 loop spans 19 amino acids. The germline V gene has CDR1 SGHDN and CDR2 FVKESK. The sequencing input was PBMCs. This TCR came from a man under 40 in good health and CMV-seropositive. The J gene is TRBJ2-6, the V gene TRBV14; 13 bases align to TRBD2. CDR3 region: CASSQLGLAGFSGANVLTF. In nucleotides, the CDR3 is TGTGCCAGCAGCCAACTGGGACTAGCGGGATTCTCTGGGGCCAACGTCCTGACTTTC.